The TCR beta chain described here comes from a study of Ad26.COV2.S vaccination and SARS-CoV-2 variants (dated by TCRdb to about 2021). Describing the broader study: Vaccine-arm donors came from COV1001, a multicentre, randomized, double-blind, placebo-controlled phase I-IIa trial of Ad26.COV2.S in healthy adults. Investigators remained blinded to trial group allocation during experiments and outcome assessment. Trial participants were randomized into five groups of five, in which low-dose or high-dose Ad26.COV2.S was given once or twice, or placebo was given on both occasions. Dosing of Ad26.COV2.S was intramuscular, at either 5x10^10 or 1x10^11 viral particles, delivered as one shot or as two shots spaced 56 days apart. The TCR-sequenced set comprised approximately 32 samples: roughly 19 Ad26.COV2.S vaccine recipients, 5 placebo recipients and 8 SARS-CoV-2 convalescent individuals. The specificity and breadth of SARS-CoV-2-reactive T cell receptors after Ad26.COV2.S vaccination were assessed by TCRbeta repertoire sequencing. Results and caveats for the whole study, not just this receptor: The study lacked the statistical power to compare responses across vaccine doses or regimens. After vaccination, substantial breadth of spike-specific CD8+ and CD4+ T cell responses was reported. Vaccine and placebo recipients had comparable non-spike TCR breadth, which fits with the vaccine containing only spike. It was noted by the authors that total T cell responses may have been underestimated by the TCR breadth and depth analyses. Higher spike-specific TCR breadth was observed in Ad26.COV2.S recipients than in placebo recipients (P = 0.0014).

TCRbeta CDR3 regions were sequenced with the immunoSEQ Assay. After extraction, genomic DNA underwent amplification by bias-controlled multiplex PCR, followed by high-throughput sequencing. The paper's processing steps were these. To quantify the absolute abundance of every unique TCRbeta CDR3 region, sequences were collapsed and filtered. T cell fraction was estimated by normalization of TCRbeta template counts to usable DNA, with usable DNA being measured through amplification of reference genes present in all nucleated cells. Repertoire TCRs were annotated as SARS-CoV-2-specific by exact matching of V gene, CDR3 amino acid sequence and J gene to a known reactive TCR set. MIRA supplied the reference SARS-CoV-2 TCR set, which was filtered for enrichment in COVID-19-positive ImmuneCODE repertoires so that public or cross-reactive TCRs were removed. Using the MIRA antigens, annotated TCRs were further analysed by specific ORF or by position within an ORF. Breadth was defined as the number of annotated unique rearrangements divided by the total number of unique productive rearrangements, and depth was defined as the summed frequency of the annotated unique rearrangements. Two-sided Wilcoxon rank-sum tests were applied when comparing TCR breadth between groups. Here the immuneACCESS table is served through TCRdb, limited to in-frame sequences with V and J called. Missing clones are a known gap in these copies; in checked studies unresolved V genes cover under half, and the rest lacks a known reason. V and J calls plus clone size are reproduced from that table; the DNA served to infer D and trimming. This sample is represented by around 250,000 clones; about 83% of them were singletons. The ten largest account for under 3% of the sample.

V is cut by 3 bases and J by 4 bases, and the space between the germline ends is 7 bases. CDR1 and CDR2 are read off the germline V gene as SGHAT and FQNNGV. The CDR3 goes from the cysteine to the phenylalanine over 13 residues. Only the CDR3 region is kept as DNA, spanning 39 bases read in frame from base 1. With respect to this clone: There is no known antigen for this receptor. No per-base quality is available; no much larger clone lies one base away.

The sample's treatment or condition label, in plain terms: 15 to 20 received Ad26.COV2.S at low or high dose, single or two shots; 5 received placebo; per-sample allocation not given. Repertoires of vaccine and placebo recipients were sequenced from samples taken on day 63 after the first injection. Cohort 1b enrolled fewer than 30 adults aged 18-55 years at a single site in Boston, USA, between 29 July and 7 August 2020. Ad26.COV2.S was a replication-incompetent adenovirus type 26 vector that expressed a prefusion-stabilized SARS-CoV-2 spike protein derived from the original Wuhan strain. The sample here was peripheral blood, taken in a trial of Ad26.COV2.S vaccine versus placebo. This receptor was identified in a person aged 18-65 years who received the Ad26.COV2.S COVID-19 vaccine or a placebo. The sequence links TRBV11-2 to TRBJ1-5, with no confident D gene call. The CDR3 is CASSFNRNQPQHF. The DNA reads TGTGCCAGCAGCTTTAACAGAAATCAGCCCCAGCATTTT.